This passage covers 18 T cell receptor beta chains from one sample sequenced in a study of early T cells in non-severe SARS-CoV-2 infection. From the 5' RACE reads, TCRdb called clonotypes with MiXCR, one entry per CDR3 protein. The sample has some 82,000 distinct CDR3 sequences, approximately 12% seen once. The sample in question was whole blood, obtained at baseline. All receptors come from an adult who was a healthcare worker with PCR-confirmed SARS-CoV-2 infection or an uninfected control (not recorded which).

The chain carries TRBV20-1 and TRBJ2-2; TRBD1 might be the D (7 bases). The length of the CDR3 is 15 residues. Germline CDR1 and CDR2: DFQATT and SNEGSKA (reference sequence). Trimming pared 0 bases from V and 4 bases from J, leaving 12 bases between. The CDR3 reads CSARDRQGGTGELFF. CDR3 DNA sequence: TGCAGTGCTAGAGATAGACAGGGAGGCACCGGGGAGCTGTTTTTT.

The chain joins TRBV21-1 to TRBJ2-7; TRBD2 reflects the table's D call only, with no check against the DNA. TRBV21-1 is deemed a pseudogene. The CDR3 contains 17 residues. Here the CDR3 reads CASAKRESHPYLYEQYF. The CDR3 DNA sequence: TGTGCCAGCGCTAAAAGGGAGTCACACCCTTACTTATACGAGCAGTACTTC.

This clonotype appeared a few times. Here the CDR3 DNA reads TGTGCCAGCAGACGGACATTACAGGAGATTACCTACGAGCAGTACTTC. As protein: CASRRTLQEITYEQYF. The rearrangement uses TRBV6-2 or TRBV6-3 and TRBJ2-7; D is perhaps TRBD1 (5 bases). The germline CDR1 and CDR2 sequences are MNHEY and SVGEGT. The CDR3 loop spans 16 amino acids. The V gene lost 6 bases and the J gene lost 2 bases, with 20 bases spanning the gap.

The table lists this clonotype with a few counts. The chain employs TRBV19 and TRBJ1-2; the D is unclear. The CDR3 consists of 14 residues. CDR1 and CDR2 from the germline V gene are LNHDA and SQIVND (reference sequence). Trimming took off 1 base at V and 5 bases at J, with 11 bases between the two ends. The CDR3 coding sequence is TGTGCCAGTAGTATAGGAACGGTGAGATATGGCTACACCTTC. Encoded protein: CASSIGTVRYGYTF.

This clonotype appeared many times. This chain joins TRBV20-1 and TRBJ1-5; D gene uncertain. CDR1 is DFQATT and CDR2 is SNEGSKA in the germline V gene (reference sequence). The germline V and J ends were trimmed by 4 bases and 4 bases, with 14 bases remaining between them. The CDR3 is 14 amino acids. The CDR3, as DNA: TGCAGTGCTACCCTGTCGGCTGGTAATCAGCCCCAGCATTTT. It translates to CSATLSAGNQPQHF.

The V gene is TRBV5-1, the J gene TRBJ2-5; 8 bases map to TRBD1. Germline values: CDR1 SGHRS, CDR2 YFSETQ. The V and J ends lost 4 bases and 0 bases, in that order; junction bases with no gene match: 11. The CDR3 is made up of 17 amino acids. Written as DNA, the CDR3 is TGCGCCAGCAGCCTTATGTCCGGGGACAGGCACCAAGAGACCCAGTACTTC. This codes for CASSLMSGDRHQETQYF.

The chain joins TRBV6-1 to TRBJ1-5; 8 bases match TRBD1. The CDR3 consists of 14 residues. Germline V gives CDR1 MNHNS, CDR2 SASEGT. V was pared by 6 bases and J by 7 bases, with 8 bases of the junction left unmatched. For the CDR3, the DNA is TGTGCCAGCAGCCACAAAGGGGACAGGCAGCCCCAGCATTTT. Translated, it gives CASSHKGDRQPQHF.

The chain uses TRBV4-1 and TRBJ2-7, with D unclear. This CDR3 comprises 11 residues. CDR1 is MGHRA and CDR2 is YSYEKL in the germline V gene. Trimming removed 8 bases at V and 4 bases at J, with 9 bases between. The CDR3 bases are TGCGCCAGCGCGGACCTTTACGAGCAGTACTTC. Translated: CASADLYEQYF.

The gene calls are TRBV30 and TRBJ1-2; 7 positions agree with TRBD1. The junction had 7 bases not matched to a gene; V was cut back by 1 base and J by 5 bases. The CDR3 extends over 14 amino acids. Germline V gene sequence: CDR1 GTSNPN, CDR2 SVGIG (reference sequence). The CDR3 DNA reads TGTGCCTGGAGTGACCCGGACAGGAGATATGGCTACACCTTC. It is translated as CAWSDPDRRYGYTF.

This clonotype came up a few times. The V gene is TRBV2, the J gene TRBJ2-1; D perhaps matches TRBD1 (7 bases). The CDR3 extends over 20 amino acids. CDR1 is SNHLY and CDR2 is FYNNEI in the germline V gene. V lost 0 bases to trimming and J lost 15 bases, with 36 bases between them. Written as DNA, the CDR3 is TGTGCCAGCAGTGAAGCCGGGCGGCGACTACCCCAAGCCAGGGGGGCTCTGCTGTTCTTC. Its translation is CASSEAGRRLPQARGALLFF.

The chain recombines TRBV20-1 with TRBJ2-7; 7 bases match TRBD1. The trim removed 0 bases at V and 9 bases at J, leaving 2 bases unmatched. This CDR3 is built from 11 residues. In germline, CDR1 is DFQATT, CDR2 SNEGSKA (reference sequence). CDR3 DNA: TGCAGTGCTAGAGAGGGGGACAGGCAGTACTTC. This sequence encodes CSAREGDRQYF.

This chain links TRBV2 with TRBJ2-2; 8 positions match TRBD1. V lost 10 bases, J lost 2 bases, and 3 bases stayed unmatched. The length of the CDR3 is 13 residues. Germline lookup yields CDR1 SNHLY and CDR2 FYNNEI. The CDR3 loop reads CATGGYNTGELFF. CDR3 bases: TGTGCCACAGGGGGCTACAACACCGGGGAGCTGTTTTTT.

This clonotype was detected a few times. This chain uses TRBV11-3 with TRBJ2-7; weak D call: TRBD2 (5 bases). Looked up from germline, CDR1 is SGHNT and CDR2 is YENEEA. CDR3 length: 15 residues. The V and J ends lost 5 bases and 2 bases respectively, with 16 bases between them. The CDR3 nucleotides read TGTGCCAGCAGCACGACTACTCGGGGTCCCTACGAGCAGTACTTC. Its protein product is CASSTTTRGPYEQYF.

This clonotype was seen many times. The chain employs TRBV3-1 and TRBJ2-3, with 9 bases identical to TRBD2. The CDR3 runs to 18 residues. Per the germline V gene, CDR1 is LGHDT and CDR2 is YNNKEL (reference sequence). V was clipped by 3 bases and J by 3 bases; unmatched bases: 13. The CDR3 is CASSQGPLAGGPTDTQYF. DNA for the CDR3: TGTGCCAGCAGCCAGGGCCCCCTCGCGGGGGGGCCGACAGATACGCAGTATTTT.

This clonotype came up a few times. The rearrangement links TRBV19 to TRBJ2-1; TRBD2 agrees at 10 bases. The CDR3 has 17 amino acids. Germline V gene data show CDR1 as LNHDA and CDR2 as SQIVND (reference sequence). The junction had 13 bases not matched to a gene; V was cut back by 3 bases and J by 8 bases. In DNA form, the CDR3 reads TGTGCCAGTAGTATTGGTTCGGCTAGCGGGAGTCAAGATGAGCAGTTCTTC. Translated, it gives CASSIGSASGSQDEQFF.

CDR3: CASSVGGLAKNIQYF. For the CDR3, the DNA is TGTGCCAGCAGCGTAGGAGGGTTGGCCAAAAACATTCAGTACTTC. J is TRBJ2-4 and V is TRBV9; TRBD2 is a possible D gene (5 bases). The CDR3 runs to 15 residues. The germline V gene encodes CDR1 SGDLS and CDR2 YYNGEE. Deletions cut 0 bases from V and 1 base from J, with 8 bases between.

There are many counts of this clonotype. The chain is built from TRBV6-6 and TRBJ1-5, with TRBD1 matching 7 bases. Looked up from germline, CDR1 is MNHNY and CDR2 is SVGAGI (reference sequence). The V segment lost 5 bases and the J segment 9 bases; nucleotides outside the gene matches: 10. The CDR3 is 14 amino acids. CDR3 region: CASSEGDRVSPQHF. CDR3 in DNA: TGTGCCAGCAGTGAGGGAGACAGGGTATCGCCCCAGCATTTT.

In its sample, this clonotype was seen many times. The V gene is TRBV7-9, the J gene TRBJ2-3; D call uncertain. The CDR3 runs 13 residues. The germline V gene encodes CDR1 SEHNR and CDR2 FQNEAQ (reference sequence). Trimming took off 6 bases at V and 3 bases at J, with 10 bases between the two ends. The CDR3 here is CASRPRTTDTQYF. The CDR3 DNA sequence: TGTGCCAGCAGACCAAGGACGACAGATACGCAGTATTTT.